Below, 14 T cell receptor beta chains from the same sample are listed, as sequenced in a study of shared clonotypes between healthy human individuals (dated by TCRdb to about 2020). Library generation was performed with the immunoSEQ multiplex PCR assay. TCRdb obtained this table from immuneACCESS and retained in-frame rearrangements with V and J assigned. These tables miss some clones; where compared with another copy, unresolved V genes account for less than half of the shortfall, and the remainder is unexplained. This sample holds millions of clones; roughly 95% were observed only once. The ten largest clones add up to 0.1% to 0.15% of the sample. Source material: naive CD4+ T cells sorted from blood. The cell subset or site label, as the study defines it: CD45RA+ positively selected. All receptors come from a man aged 18 to 30 in good health.

V usage is TRBV19 and J usage is TRBJ1-2, with D hard to call. V was clipped by 3 bases and J by 4 bases, with 15 bases between them. The germline CDR1 and CDR2 sequences are LNHDA and SQIVND (reference sequence). CDR3 size: 15 residues. The CDR3 region is CASSIEGSSLYGYTF. The DNA for the CDR3 is TGTGCCAGTAGTATTGAAGGGTCAAGCCTCTATGGCTACACCTTC.

The chain recombines TRBV12-5 with TRBJ2-7; 7 positions agree with TRBD1. With 6 bases clipped from V and 3 bases from J, the junction kept 14 bases outside the gene matches. There are 16 residues in the CDR3. Germline CDR1 LGHNT, CDR2 FRNRAP. In DNA, the CDR3 is TGTGCTAGTGGCCTAGACAGAGGGGGCCTTGGCTACGAGCAGTACTTC. Translation: CASGLDRGGLGYEQYF. Drawing the rest from reference TRBV12-5 and TRBJ2-7, the complete variable domain is DARVTQTPRHKVTEMGQEVTMRCQPILGHNTVFWYRQTMMQGLELLAYFRNRAPLDDSGMPKDRFSAEMPDATLATLKIQPSEPRDSAVYFCASGLDRGGLGYEQYFGPGTRLTVT.

The chain employs TRBV18 and TRBJ2-2; TRBD1 agrees at 8 bases. The CDR3 runs 16 residues. Germline loops: CDR1 KGHSH, CDR2 LQKENI. Unmatched junction bases numbered 6, after V lost 5 bases and J lost 1 base. The CDR3 DNA reads TGTGCCAGCTCAGGAAGGACAGGGAAGAACACCGGGGAGCTGTTTTTT. Its protein product is CASSGRTGKNTGELFF.

The chain carries TRBV5-4 and TRBJ1-1; tentative D call: TRBD1 (5 bases). CDR3 size: 12 residues. Trimming stripped 4 bases from V and 6 bases from J, with 10 bases between. Per the germline V gene, CDR1 is SGHNT and CDR2 is YYREEE (reference sequence). Here the CDR3 reads CASSPEGSEAFF. CDR3 coding DNA: TGTGCCAGCAGCCCCGAGGGGTCTGAAGCTTTCTTT.

V and J are TRBV10-3 and TRBJ1-4; D is perhaps TRBD1 (6 bases). Germline V gene sequence: CDR1 ENHRY, CDR2 SYGVKD. The length of the CDR3 is 15 residues. V lost 0 bases to trimming and J lost 7 bases, with 12 bases between them. The CDR3 spells CAISESRGAGEKLFF. In DNA form, the CDR3 reads TGTGCCATCAGTGAGTCGAGGGGGGCGGGTGAAAAACTGTTTTTT.

The rearrangement links TRBV7-9 to TRBJ1-5, with D perhaps TRBD1 (5 bases). The V end was cut by 1 base, the J end by 5 bases, with 12 bases between. The CDR3 is made up of 15 amino acids. Germline V gene data show CDR1 as SEHNR and CDR2 as FQNEAQ (reference sequence). Here the CDR3 DNA reads TGTGCCAGCAGCTTAGGTGGGGGTTACGATCAGCCCCAGCATTTT. This encodes CASSLGGGYDQPQHF.

This clone has just one count. This sequence joins TRBV4-2 and TRBJ1-5; TRBD1 might be the D (6 bases). This CDR3 region has 17 residues. Germline CDR1 reads LGHNA; CDR2 reads YNFKEQ. V dropped 1 base and J dropped 0 bases, with 13 bases sitting between them. The CDR3 is CASSQAGTRNSNQPQHF. Written as DNA, the CDR3 is TGTGCCAGCAGCCAAGCCGGGACAAGGAATAGCAATCAGCCCCAGCATTTT.

CDR3 region: CATEGRTDTQYF. The CDR3 region has the DNA TGTGCCACCGAGGGACGTACAGATACGCAGTATTTT. The chain couples TRBV28 to TRBJ2-3, with D perhaps being TRBD1 or TRBD2 (5 bases each). There are 12 residues in the CDR3. V shed 10 bases and J shed 3 bases, with 11 bases lying between them. Germline CDR1 reads MDHEN; CDR2 reads SYDVKM.

The gene calls are TRBV29-1 and TRBJ1-4, with D unresolved. Germline lookup yields CDR1 SQVTM and CDR2 ANQGSEA. The CDR3 runs 11 residues. Between the trimmed V and J ends, which lost 7 bases and 5 bases, there was a span of 8 bases. CDR3 amino acids: CSAQDNEKLFF. In DNA, the CDR3 is TGCAGCGCTCAGGACAATGAAAAACTGTTTTTT.

This clone was detected only once. V and J are TRBV19 and TRBJ1-2; D possibly corresponds to TRBD1 (6 bases). Deletions cut 3 bases from V and 2 bases from J, with 10 bases between. The CDR3 is 14 amino acids. Germline V gene data show CDR1 as LNHDA and CDR2 as SQIVND (reference sequence). The CDR3 reads CASSMVDRNYGYTF. CDR3 coding DNA: TGTGCCAGTAGTATGGTCGACAGGAACTATGGCTACACCTTC.

This chain links TRBV5-1 with TRBJ1-4, with D uncertain. Trimming stripped 4 bases from V and 0 bases from J, with 10 bases between. The length of the CDR3 is 15 residues. Germline V CDR1 and CDR2: SGHRS, YFSETQ. CDR3 protein: CASSLASSTNEKLFF. The DNA for the CDR3 is TGCGCCAGCAGCCTGGCGTCATCAACTAATGAAAAACTGTTTTTT.

This clone came up once. The chain employs TRBV2 and TRBJ1-2; 9 bases agree with TRBD1. The length of the CDR3 is 14 residues. Trimming took 4 bases from V and 1 from J; bases not matched to a gene: 1. Per germline, CDR1 SNHLY and CDR2 FYNNEI. The CDR3 here is CASSADRGNYGYTF. CDR3 coding DNA: TGTGCCAGCAGTGCGGACAGGGGTAACTATGGCTACACCTTC. Based on the CDR3 plus reference TRBV2 and TRBJ1-2, the full variable domain is EPEVTQTPSHQVTQMGQEVILRCVPISNHLYFYWYRQILGQKVEFLVSFYNNEISEKSEIFDDQFSVERPDGSNFTLKIRSTKLEDSAMYFCASSADRGNYGYTFGSGTRLTVV.

This sequence joins TRBV2 and TRBJ2-3; TRBD2 might be the D (6 bases). The germline gives CDR1 SNHLY, CDR2 FYNNEI. The CDR3 runs 13 residues. The ends were cut back, 7 bases at V and 5 bases at J, with 13 bases in the middle. The chain's CDR3 is CASTAGYRDTQYF. In nucleotides, the CDR3 is TGTGCCAGCACGGCGGGGTATCGAGATACGCAGTATTTT.

The chain employs TRBV18 and TRBJ1-5, with 7 bases fitting TRBD1. CDR3 length: 14 amino acids. CDR1 and CDR2 (germline): KGHSH, LQKENI. V was clipped by 6 bases and J by 9 bases; unmatched bases: 11. The chain's CDR3 is CASSPDRVPSPQHF. CDR3 sequence (DNA): TGTGCCAGCTCTCCCGACAGGGTCCCATCGCCCCAGCATTTT.